This TCR beta chain emerged from a study of blood T cell repertoires in COVID-19. Across the study: Sites in the United States, Italy and Spain provided acute and convalescent COVID-19 samples. T cells, B-cell-depleted T cells, or PBMCs supplied cDNA or gDNA.

Methods used by the authors: Reference gene primer amplification gave estimated nucleated cell counts. Here immunoSEQ multiplex PCR was the method, and the copy in TCRdb shows in-frame clones only, minus some. That table is the source of V, J and clone size, and D and trimming were worked out from the DNA. The sample includes roughly 300,000 clones, around 85% seen only once; the top ten take about 7%. Deletions cut 6 bases from V and 3 bases from J, with 14 bases between. Germline-derived CDR1 and CDR2 are MNHEY and SVGAGI. This CDR3 is 14 amino acids long. Sequenced material: peripheral blood. This receptor was taken from a human donor in a cohort sampled during active COVID-19. The gene calls are TRBV6-5 and TRBJ1-1, with D perhaps TRBD1 (6 bases). The chain's CDR3 is CASRTVEGDTEAFF. CDR3 nucleotides: TGTGCCAGCAGAACCGTCGAGGGGGACACTGAAGCTTTCTTT.